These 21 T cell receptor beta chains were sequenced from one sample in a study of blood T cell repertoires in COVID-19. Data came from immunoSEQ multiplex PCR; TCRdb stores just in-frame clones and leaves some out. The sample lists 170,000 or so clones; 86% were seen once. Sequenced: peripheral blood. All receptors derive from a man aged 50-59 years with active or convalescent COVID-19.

CDR3 protein: CAISESGGNWANVLTF. In DNA form, the CDR3 reads TGTGCCATCAGTGAGTCGGGGGGGAACTGGGCCAACGTCCTGACTTTC. The chain uses TRBV10-3 and TRBJ2-6; 7 bases agree with TRBD2. The ends lost 0 bases at V and 5 bases at J; junction bases unmatched: 4. The CDR3 runs to 16 residues. Germline CDR1 ENHRY, CDR2 SYGVKD.

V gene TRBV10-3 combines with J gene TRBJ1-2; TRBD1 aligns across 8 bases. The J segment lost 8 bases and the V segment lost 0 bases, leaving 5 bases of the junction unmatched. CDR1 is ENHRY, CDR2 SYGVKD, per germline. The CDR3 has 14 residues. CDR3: CAISESGDRGGYTF. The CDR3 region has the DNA TGTGCCATCAGTGAGTCGGGTGACAGGGGCGGCTACACCTTC.

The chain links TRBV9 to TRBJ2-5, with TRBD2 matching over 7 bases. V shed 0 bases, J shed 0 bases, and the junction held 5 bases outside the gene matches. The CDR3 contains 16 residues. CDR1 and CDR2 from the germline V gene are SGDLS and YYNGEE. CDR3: CASSVEAGNHQETQYF. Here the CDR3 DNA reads TGTGCCAGCAGCGTAGAAGCGGGGAACCACCAAGAGACCCAGTACTTC.

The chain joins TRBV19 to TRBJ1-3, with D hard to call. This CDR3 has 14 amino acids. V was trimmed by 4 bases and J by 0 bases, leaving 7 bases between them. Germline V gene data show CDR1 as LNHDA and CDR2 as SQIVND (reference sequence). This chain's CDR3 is CASSTVLSGNTIYF. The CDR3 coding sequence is TGTGCCAGTAGTACCGTACTCTCTGGAAACACCATATATTTT.

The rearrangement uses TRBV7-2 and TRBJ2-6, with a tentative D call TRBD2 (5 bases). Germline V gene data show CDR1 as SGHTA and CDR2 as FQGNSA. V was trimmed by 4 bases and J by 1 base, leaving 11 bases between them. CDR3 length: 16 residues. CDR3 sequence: CASSYSLGSGANVLTF. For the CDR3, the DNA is TGTGCCAGCAGCTACTCACTAGGTTCTGGGGCCAACGTCCTGACTTTC. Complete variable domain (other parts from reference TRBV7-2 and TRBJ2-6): GAGVSQSPSNKVTEKGKDVELRCDPISGHTALYWYRQSLGQGLEFLIYFQGNSAPDKSGLPSDRFSAERTGGSVSTLTIQRTQQEDSAVYLCASSYSLGSGANVLTFGAGSRLTVL.

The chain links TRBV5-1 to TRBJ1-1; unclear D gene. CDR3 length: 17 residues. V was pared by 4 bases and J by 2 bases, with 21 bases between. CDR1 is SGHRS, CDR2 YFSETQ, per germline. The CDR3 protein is CASSPSRIRQFNTEAFF. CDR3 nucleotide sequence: TGCGCCAGCAGCCCCAGCAGGATAAGGCAATTCAACACTGAAGCTTTCTTT.

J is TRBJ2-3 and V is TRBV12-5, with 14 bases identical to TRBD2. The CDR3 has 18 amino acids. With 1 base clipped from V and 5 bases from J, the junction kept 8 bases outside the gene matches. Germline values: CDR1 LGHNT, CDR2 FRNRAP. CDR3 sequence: CASGLAMTSGGALDTQYF. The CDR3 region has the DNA TGTGCTAGTGGTTTGGCAATGACTAGCGGGGGGGCACTAGATACGCAGTATTTT.

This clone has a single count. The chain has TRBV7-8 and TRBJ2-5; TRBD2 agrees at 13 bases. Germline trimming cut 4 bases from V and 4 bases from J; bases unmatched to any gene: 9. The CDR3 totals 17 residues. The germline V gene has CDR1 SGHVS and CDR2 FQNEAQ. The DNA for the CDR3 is TGTGCCAGCAGCTCGCGATGGGGACTAGCGGGAAGAGAGACCCAGTACTTC. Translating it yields CASSSRWGLAGRETQYF.

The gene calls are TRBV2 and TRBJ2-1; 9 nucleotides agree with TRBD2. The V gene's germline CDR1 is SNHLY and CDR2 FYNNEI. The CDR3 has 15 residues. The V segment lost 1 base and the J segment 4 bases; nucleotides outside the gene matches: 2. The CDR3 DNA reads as TGTGCCAGCAGTGAAGGTAGCGGGAGTTACAATGAGCAGTTCTTC. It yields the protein CASSEGSGSYNEQFF.

The CDR3 region is CASSSTGVGNQPQHF. For the CDR3, the DNA is TGCGCCAGCAGCTCTACAGGGGTGGGCAATCAGCCCCAGCATTTT. The rearrangement uses TRBV5-1 and TRBJ1-5, with 7 bases aligning to TRBD1. The germline V gene encodes CDR1 SGHRS and CDR2 YFSETQ. V was pared by 3 bases and J by 2 bases, with 5 bases of the junction left unmatched. The CDR3 totals 15 residues.

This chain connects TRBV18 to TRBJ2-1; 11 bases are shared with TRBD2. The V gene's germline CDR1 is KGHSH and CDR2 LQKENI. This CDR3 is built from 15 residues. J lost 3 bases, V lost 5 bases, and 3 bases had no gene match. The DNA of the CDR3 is TGTGCCAGCTCAGATGGACTAGCGGGCTACAATGAGCAGTTCTTC. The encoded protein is CASSDGLAGYNEQFF.

Here the CDR3 DNA reads TGTGCCACCAGCAGAGCCCCAGGGGCCCACGAGCAGTACTTC. Translating gives CATSRAPGAHEQYF. The chain is built from TRBV15 and TRBJ2-7; a possible D gene is TRBD1 (6 bases). The ends were cut back, 1 base at V and 5 bases at J, with 12 bases in the middle. This CDR3 contains 14 residues. Germline V gene sequence: CDR1 LNHNV, CDR2 YYDKDF (reference sequence).

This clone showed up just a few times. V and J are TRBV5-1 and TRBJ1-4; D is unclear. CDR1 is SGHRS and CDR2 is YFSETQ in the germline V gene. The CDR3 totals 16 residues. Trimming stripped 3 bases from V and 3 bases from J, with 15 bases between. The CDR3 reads CASSSPWAGPNEKLFF. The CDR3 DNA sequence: TGCGCCAGCAGCTCCCCTTGGGCAGGCCCTAATGAAAAACTGTTTTTT.

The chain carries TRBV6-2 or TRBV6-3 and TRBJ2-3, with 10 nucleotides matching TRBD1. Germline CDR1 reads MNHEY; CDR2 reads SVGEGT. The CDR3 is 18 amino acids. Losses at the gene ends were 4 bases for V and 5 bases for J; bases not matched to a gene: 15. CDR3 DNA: TGTGCCAGCAGTTCACCGGTGTGGGACAGGGGAGGCGGAGATACGCAGTATTTT. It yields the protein CASSSPVWDRGGGDTQYF.

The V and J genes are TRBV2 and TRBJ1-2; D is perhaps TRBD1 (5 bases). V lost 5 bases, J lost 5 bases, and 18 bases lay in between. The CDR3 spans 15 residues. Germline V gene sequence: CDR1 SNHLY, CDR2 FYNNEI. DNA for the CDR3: TGTGCCAGCAGTCAACACTCCGATAAGGGGTATGGCTACACCTTC. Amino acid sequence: CASSQHSDKGYGYTF.

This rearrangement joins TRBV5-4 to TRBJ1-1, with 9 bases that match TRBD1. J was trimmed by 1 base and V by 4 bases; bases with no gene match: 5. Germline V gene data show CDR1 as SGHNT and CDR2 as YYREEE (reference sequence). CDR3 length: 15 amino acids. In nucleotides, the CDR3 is TGTGCCAGCAGCACGGGACAGGGCCCGAACACTGAAGCTTTCTTT. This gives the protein CASSTGQGPNTEAFF.

The CDR3 spells CASSPTSGRTGELFF. The DNA for the CDR3 is TGTGCCAGCAGCCCGACTAGCGGGAGGACCGGGGAGCTGTTTTTT. The chain joins TRBV7-8 to TRBJ2-2; 13 nucleotides match TRBD2. V lost 5 bases to trimming and J lost 5 bases; unmatched junction nucleotides: 2. In germline, CDR1 is SGHVS, CDR2 FQNEAQ. The CDR3 loop spans 15 amino acids.

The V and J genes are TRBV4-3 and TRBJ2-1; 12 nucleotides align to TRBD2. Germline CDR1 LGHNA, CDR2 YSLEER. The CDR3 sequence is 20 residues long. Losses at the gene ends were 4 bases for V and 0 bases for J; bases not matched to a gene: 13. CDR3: CASSRDGTSGYESSYNEQFF. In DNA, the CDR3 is TGCGCCAGCAGCCGCGATGGGACTAGCGGGTACGAGTCCTCCTACAATGAGCAGTTCTTC.

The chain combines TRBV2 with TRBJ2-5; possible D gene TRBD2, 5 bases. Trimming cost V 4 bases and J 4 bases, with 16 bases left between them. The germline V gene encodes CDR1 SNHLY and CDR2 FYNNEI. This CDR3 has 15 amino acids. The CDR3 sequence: CASSAFTPEGETQYF. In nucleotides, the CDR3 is TGTGCCAGCAGTGCCTTTACTCCCGAGGGAGAGACCCAGTACTTC.

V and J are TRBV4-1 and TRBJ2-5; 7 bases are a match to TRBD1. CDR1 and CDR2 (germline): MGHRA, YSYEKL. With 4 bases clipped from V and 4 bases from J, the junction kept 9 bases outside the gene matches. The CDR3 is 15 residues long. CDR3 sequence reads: CASSPPTGVVETQYF. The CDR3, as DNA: TGCGCCAGCAGCCCCCCCACAGGGGTGGTAGAGACCCAGTACTTC.

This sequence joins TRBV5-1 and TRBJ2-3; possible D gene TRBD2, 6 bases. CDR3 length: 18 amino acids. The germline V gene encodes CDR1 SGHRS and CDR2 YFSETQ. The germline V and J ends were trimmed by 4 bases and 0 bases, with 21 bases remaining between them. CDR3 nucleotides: TGCGCCAGCAGCCCCGTGGGCCCGGCGGGGCCTAGCACAGATACGCAGTATTTT. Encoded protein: CASSPVGPAGPSTDTQYF.